This T cell receptor (beta chain) originates from a study of T cell responses to AZD1222 COVID-19 vaccine (dated by TCRdb to about 2021). Regarding the complete study: AZD1222 recipients whose second dose came at about 4 weeks and those whose second dose came at about 12 weeks were combined into one group, since spike-specific TCR depth and breadth did not differ between the two schedules. TCR sequencing was performed for over 230 trial participants, of whom 207 were given two doses of AZD1222 and around 26 were given two doses of MenACWY control vaccine. Enrollment into the trials was organized by age into subgroups of 18-55, 56-69 and 70-plus years, and those subgroups contained about 150, 27 and 61 TCR-sequenced participants, respectively.

Regarding this clone: The clone's antigen remains unknown. No qualities accompany the bases; no much larger clone lies one base away.

The CDR3 regions of human TCRbeta chains were analyzed by immunosequencing. Regarding the original processing steps: Repertoire TCRs were checked for matches against a reference library of SARS-CoV-2-specific TCRs that had been generated using the MIRA antigen-specificity platform. Breadth was defined as the fraction of unique TCRs that were SARS-CoV-2-associated. Depth was defined as the fraction of total T cells that were SARS-CoV-2-associated. Using the MIRA data, each spike-specific TCR was assigned both to the spike region to which the TCR was reactive and to a CD4 or CD8 class. Log10-transformed breadth and depth values were compared by one-way ANOVA with Sidak's multiple comparisons tests. TCRdb retrieved this table from immuneACCESS and kept in-frame rearrangements only. Not all clones are present; in checked studies, unresolved V genes account for under half, and no reason is known for the remainder. The DNA gave D and trimming, while V, J and clone size come from that table. The table for this sample lists approximately 190,000 clones; around 93% of them were counted only once. Clones ranked in the top ten supply 9.2% of the sample.

Overall study outcomes, separate from this receptor: No day 14 peak-response samples were available, so repertoires were characterized only after the peak T cell response. Epitopes outside the regions mutated in the B.1.351 and B.1.1.7 variants were reportedly recognized by nearly half of the unique spike-specific TCRs. In the small 56-69-year group, the increase in depth fell short of significance, most likely because of low power. Most participants were white British and females outnumbered males, and the authors suggested that clonal diversity may have been underestimated. Conclusions about previously exposed vaccinees were limited because only 6 or 7 AZD1222 recipients were SARS-CoV-2 seropositive at baseline. Spike-specific TCR breadth and depth rose significantly after two AZD1222 doses compared with day 0 and with MenACWY recipients. The vaccine-associated CD4 TCRs covered the entire spike protein, and the dominant responses fell in regions 160-218 and 743-854.

The CDR3 spans 14 residues, from the cysteine through the phenylalanine. The DNA shown is the 42-base CDR3, in frame from base 1. CDR1 and CDR2 are drawn from the germline V gene (reference sequence): SEHNR, FQNEAQ. At the junction V is shortened by 4 bases and J by 7 bases; bases outside the gene matches: 8. In the paper's terms, the time point label means: baseline before first vaccination. Samples from vaccinated people were obtained from the UK trials COV001 and COV002, which included a single-blind randomized controlled phase 2/3 trial of AZD1222 (ChAdOx1 nCoV-19) in healthy adults. For TCRbeta chain sequencing, PBMC samples from trial participants were taken at day 0 and at day 28 after the second dose.

This clonotype originated in an adult in good health. This chain joins TRBV7-9 to TRBJ1-1; a stretch of 8 junction bases matches TRBD1. The sample was peripheral blood, taken on day 0 of AZD1222 vaccination. CDR3 sequence: CASSWGGTGGEAFF. In nucleotide form, the sequence is TGTGCCAGCAGCTGGGGGGGGACAGGTGGTGAAGCTTTCTTT.